A selection of T cell receptor beta chains follows, all from one sample in a study of OX40 agonist ivuxolimab in advanced cancers. This table comes from immunoSEQ multiplex PCR, and its TCRdb copy is limited to in-frame clones, with some not included. The table records 60,000 to 100,000 clones, about nine tenths of them present only once. The input for sequencing was CD4+ or CD8+ T cells sorted from blood, taken in a trial of the OX40 agonist ivuxolimab. These receptors all come from an adult with an advanced solid tumor such as melanoma, head and neck, liver or kidney cancer. CDR3s include the opening cysteine and the closing phenylalanine or tryptophan. The order of the fields is J gene, D gene, V gene, clone size, CDR3 length, CDR3 protein, CDR3 DNA. The D gene is left open where the match is weak. A clone size is listed for some rows: how often the clone was seen (once, few, many), or a class if it is expanded.

J: TRBJ2-1
D: NA
V: TRBV10-3
size: NA
length: 12
CDR3: CAIRTGSNEQFF
DNA: TGTGCCATCAGGACCGGGAGCAATGAGCAGTTCTTC

J: TRBJ1-1
D: NA
V: TRBV7-9
size: NA
length: 13
CDR3: CASSLLGNTEAFF
DNA: TGTGCCAGCAGCTTACTGGGGAACACTGAAGCTTTCTTT

J: TRBJ1-5
D: TRBD1
V: TRBV6-1
size: NA
length: 14
CDR3: CASSGTGANQPQHF
DNA: TGTGCCAGCTCCGGGACAGGGGCCAATCAGCCCCAGCATTTT

J: TRBJ2-3
D: TRBD2
V: TRBV7-2
size: NA
length: 19
CDR3: CASSLGRSSGTRRADTQYF
DNA: TGTGCCAGCAGCTTAGGAAGGTCTAGCGGGACCCGACGCGCAGATACGCAGTATTTT

J: TRBJ2-2
D: NA
V: TRBV5-4
size: once
length: 13
CDR3: CAQGATVTGELFF
DNA: TGTGCCCAAGGGGCGACAGTCACCGGGGAGCTGTTTTTT

J: TRBJ1-5
D: TRBD1
V: TRBV10-3
size: NA
length: 13
CDR3: CATGQGSNQPQHF
DNA: TGTGCCACCGGACAGGGAAGTAATCAGCCCCAGCATTTT

J: TRBJ1-6
D: NA
V: TRBV7-9
size: NA
length: 14
CDR3: CASSLDIGISPLHF
DNA: TGTGCCAGCAGCTTAGACATTGGGATTTCACCCCTCCACTTT

J: TRBJ2-1
D: TRBD1
V: TRBV9
size: NA
length: 15
CDR3: CASSVEGASYNEQFF
DNA: TGTGCCAGCAGCGTAGAGGGGGCCTCCTACAATGAGCAGTTCTTC

J: TRBJ1-2
D: TRBD1
V: TRBV7-6
size: NA
length: 17
CDR3: CASSPRDRGLIGDRYTF
DNA: TGTGCCAGCAGCCCTCGGGACAGAGGTTTGATTGGGGATCGCTACACCTTC

J: TRBJ2-4
D: TRBD2
V: TRBV4-1
size: once
length: 20
CDR3: CASSLHPGLAGEGAKNIQYF
DNA: TGCGCCAGCAGCCTCCACCCGGGACTAGCGGGAGAGGGGGCCAAAAACATTCAGTACTTC

J: TRBJ2-2
D: NA
V: TRBV5-1
size: NA
length: 12
CDR3: CASRGEAGELFF
DNA: TGCGCCAGCAGGGGCGAGGCCGGGGAGCTGTTTTTT

J: TRBJ2-1
D: NA
V: TRBV4-2
size: NA
length: 16
CDR3: CASSPRVHTANNEQFF
DNA: TGTGCCAGCAGCCCCAGGGTCCACACGGCAAACAATGAGCAGTTCTTC

J: TRBJ2-1
D: NA
V: TRBV7-9
size: NA
length: 11
CDR3: CASSLPNEQFF
DNA: TGTGCCAGCAGCCTTCCCAATGAGCAGTTCTTC

J: TRBJ2-7
D: NA
V: TRBV28
size: NA
length: 15
CDR3: CASSSRAQAIYEQYF
DNA: TGTGCCAGCAGTTCCCGGGCCCAGGCGATCTACGAGCAGTACTTC

J: TRBJ2-1
D: TRBD2
V: TRBV7-9
size: NA
length: 15
CDR3: CASSLAGYSYNEQFF
DNA: TGTGCCAGCAGCCTAGCGGGATACTCCTACAATGAGCAGTTCTTC

J: TRBJ2-5
D: TRBD1
V: TRBV7-9
size: NA
length: 15
CDR3: CASSLGQGVRETQYF
DNA: TGTGCCAGCAGCTTAGGACAGGGGGTTCGAGAGACCCAGTACTTC

J: TRBJ2-1
D: NA
V: TRBV5-4
size: once
length: 16
CDR3: CASSPRSGEGNNEQFF
DNA: TGTGCCAGCAGCCCCCGTTCGGGAGAGGGTAATAATGAGCAGTTCTTC

J: TRBJ2-3
D: NA
V: TRBV5-1
size: NA
length: 16
CDR3: CASSLWLGQGRDTQYF
DNA: TGCGCCAGCAGCTTGTGGTTGGGCCAGGGGAGAGATACGCAGTATTTT

J: TRBJ1-1
D: NA
V: TRBV18
size: NA
length: 13
CDR3: CASSYKSGVEAFF
DNA: TGTGCCAGCTCATACAAATCCGGGGTGGAAGCTTTCTTT

J: TRBJ1-2
D: NA
V: TRBV5-4
size: NA
length: 14
CDR3: CASSLAAGEYGYTF
DNA: TGTGCCAGCAGCTTGGCGGCAGGGGAATATGGCTACACCTTC

J: TRBJ2-7
D: TRBD2
V: TRBV10-1
size: NA
length: 16
CDR3: CASSQSGLAGVYEQYF
DNA: TGCGCCAGCAGTCAGAGCGGACTAGCGGGAGTGTACGAGCAGTACTTC

J: TRBJ1-3
D: NA
V: TRBV28
size: NA
length: 16
CDR3: CASSPPGTLGGNTIYF
DNA: TGTGCCAGCAGCCCCCCAGGAACCCTAGGTGGAAACACCATATATTTT

J: TRBJ1-2
D: NA
V: TRBV29-1
size: NA
length: 13
CDR3: CSVVKGAQYGYTF
DNA: TGCAGCGTTGTAAAAGGGGCGCAATATGGCTACACCTTC

J: TRBJ2-7
D: NA
V: TRBV7-2
size: NA
length: 16
CDR3: CASSLGAVGVPYEQYF
DNA: TGTGCCAGCAGCTTGGGGGCGGTGGGGGTACCTTACGAGCAGTACTTC

J: TRBJ2-7
D: TRBD1
V: TRBV6-1
size: NA
length: 14
CDR3: CASSGTGGSYEQYF
DNA: TGTGCCAGCAGCGGGACAGGGGGCTCCTACGAGCAGTACTTC

J: TRBJ1-1
D: NA
V: TRBV7-2
size: NA
length: 15
CDR3: CASSLARQTNTEAFF
DNA: TGTGCCAGCAGCTTAGCCCGTCAGACGAACACTGAAGCTTTCTTT

J: TRBJ2-3
D: NA
V: TRBV6-6
size: once
length: 13
CDR3: CASTPPGADTQYF
DNA: TGTGCCAGCACTCCTCCAGGGGCTGATACGCAGTATTTT

J: TRBJ2-5
D: NA
V: TRBV5-1
size: once
length: 14
CDR3: CASTLGSNQETQYF
DNA: TGCGCCAGCACCCTCGGGAGCAACCAAGAGACCCAGTACTTC

J: TRBJ2-3
D: NA
V: TRBV10-1
size: NA
length: 12
CDR3: CASGETTDTQYF
DNA: TGCGCCAGCGGCGAGACCACAGATACGCAGTATTTT

J: TRBJ2-3
D: NA
V: TRBV21-1
size: NA
length: 12
CDR3: CASSLRGDTQYF
DNA: TGTGCCAGCAGCCTAAGGGGGGATACGCAGTATTTT

J: TRBJ2-7
D: TRBD2
V: TRBV10-3
size: few
length: 15
CDR3: CAISAGGGRRYEQYF
DNA: TGTGCCATCAGTGCTGGTGGCGGGAGAAGGTACGAGCAGTACTTC

J: TRBJ2-3
D: TRBD1
V: TRBV29-1
size: NA
length: 16
CDR3: CSVEPLGQLGTDTQYF
DNA: TGCAGCGTTGAACCTCTGGGACAGCTCGGAACAGATACGCAGTATTTT

J: TRBJ2-7
D: TRBD2
V: TRBV5-1
size: NA
length: 14
CDR3: CASSLSSGNNEQYF
DNA: TGCGCCAGCAGCTTAAGTAGCGGGAACAACGAGCAGTACTTC

J: TRBJ1-1
D: TRBD1
V: TRBV10-3
size: NA
length: 15
CDR3: CAISERDRGNTEAFF
DNA: TGTGCCATCAGTGAGAGGGACAGGGGGAACACTGAAGCTTTCTTT

J: TRBJ2-7
D: TRBD2
V: TRBV4-1
size: once
length: 16
CDR3: CASSQDPPTSGTEQYF
DNA: TGCGCCAGCAGCCAAGATCCCCCCACTAGCGGGACCGAGCAGTACTTC

J: TRBJ2-7
D: TRBD1
V: TRBV12-5
size: NA
length: 14
CDR3: CASVPGTGGSEQYF
DNA: TGTGCTAGTGTCCCCGGGACAGGGGGTAGCGAGCAGTACTTC

J: TRBJ2-5
D: NA
V: TRBV2
size: NA
length: 14
CDR3: CASSAISPQETQYF
DNA: TGTGCCAGCAGTGCCATTTCCCCACAAGAGACCCAGTACTTC

J: TRBJ2-5
D: TRBD1
V: TRBV5-8
size: NA
length: 14
CDR3: CASSTGTVQETQYF
DNA: TGTGCCAGCAGCACCGGGACAGTCCAAGAGACCCAGTACTTC

J: TRBJ2-1
D: TRBD2
V: TRBV11-3
size: NA
length: 16
CDR3: CASRKTGLAGGNEQFF
DNA: TGTGCCAGCAGAAAAACAGGGTTAGCGGGAGGCAATGAGCAGTTCTTC

J: TRBJ2-7
D: TRBD1
V: TRBV29-1
size: NA
length: 13
CDR3: CSVDTGQDYEQYF
DNA: TGCAGCGTGGATACGGGACAGGACTACGAGCAGTACTTC

J: TRBJ2-4
D: TRBD2
V: TRBV19
size: NA
length: 14
CDR3: CASSPGTRENIQYF
DNA: TGTGCCAGTAGTCCGGGGACTAGGGAAAACATTCAGTACTTC

J: TRBJ2-1
D: NA
V: TRBV15
size: NA
length: 16
CDR3: CATSRVGGMGYNEQFF
DNA: TGTGCCACCAGCAGAGTTGGGGGGATGGGGTACAATGAGCAGTTCTTC

J: TRBJ2-5
D: NA
V: TRBV6-5
size: NA
length: 15
CDR3: CASSYLKGQEETQYF
DNA: TGTGCCAGCAGTTACTTGAAGGGGCAGGAAGAGACCCAGTACTTC

J: TRBJ2-3
D: TRBD1
V: TRBV25-1
size: once
length: 16
CDR3: CASRQGQGRFTDTQYF
DNA: TGTGCCAGCAGACAAGGACAGGGTCGTTTCACAGATACGCAGTATTTT

J: TRBJ2-1
D: NA
V: TRBV7-3
size: NA
length: 13
CDR3: CASSLSGGEKQFF
DNA: TGTGCCAGCAGCTTAAGTGGCGGAGAAAAGCAGTTCTTC